A single sample gave rise to the 10 T cell receptor beta chains below, sequenced in a study of long-term antiretroviral therapy in people with HIV. This was the immunoSEQ v3.0 assay at survey level. Clones were read by immunoSEQ multiplex PCR, and TCRdb kept only the in-frame ones, dropping some. The sample has 14,000 or so clones, roughly 88% seen once. The specimen was unsorted PBMCs, collected 6.2 years after starting antiretroviral therapy. The receptors here all came from a man between 35 and 55 years old with HIV.

This rearrangement joins TRBV9 to TRBJ2-2, with TRBD2 matching 11 bases. The CDR3 loop spans 17 amino acids. With V trimmed by 1 base and J by 4 bases, 6 bases remained unmatched. Germline V lookup: CDR1 SGDLS, CDR2 YYNGEE. The CDR3 loop is CASSVLAGGPATGELFF. The DNA for the CDR3 is TGTGCCAGCAGCGTATTAGCGGGAGGGCCGGCCACCGGGGAGCTGTTTTTT.

The chain employs TRBV7-3 and TRBJ1-1; 8 nucleotides line up with TRBD1. The CDR3 is 16 amino acids. Unmatched junction bases numbered 4, after V lost 0 bases and J lost 1 base. The germline CDR1 and CDR2 sequences are SGHTA and FQGTGA. The CDR3, as DNA: TGTGCCAGCAGCTTAACCCTGGGGACAGGGAACACTGAAGCTTTCTTT. Encoded protein: CASSLTLGTGNTEAFF.

The V and J genes are TRBV5-1 and TRBJ2-5, with 9 bases matching TRBD2. CDR3 length equals 17 residues. Per germline, CDR1 SGHRS and CDR2 YFSETQ. V lost 0 bases to trimming and J lost 10 bases; unmatched junction nucleotides: 16. The DNA of the CDR3 is TGCGCCAGCAGCTTGGGAGGGCTAGCGGGGACCCTAGAGGGCCAGTACTTC. It yields the protein CASSLGGLAGTLEGQYF.

The chain carries TRBV19 and TRBJ2-1; D is perhaps TRBD1 or TRBD2 (5 bases each). CDR1 is LNHDA, CDR2 SQIVND, per germline (reference sequence). The CDR3 covers 14 residues. Between the trimmed V and J ends, which lost 9 bases and 3 bases, there was a span of 15 bases. Written as DNA, the CDR3 is TGTGCCAGCAGGGTGTGGGGGAGCTACAATGAGCAGTTCTTC. Protein sequence: CASRVWGSYNEQFF.

The rearrangement joins TRBV27 to TRBJ1-1, with D perhaps matching TRBD1 (6 bases). Trimming shortened V by 5 bases and J by 5 bases, and 18 bases separated the two germline ends. The CDR3 spans 15 residues. Germline V gene data show CDR1 as MNHEY and CDR2 as SMNVEV (reference sequence). The CDR3 DNA reads TGTGCCAGCAGTCAACCGAACAGGGTAGGGACTGAAGCTTTCTTT. Its protein product is CASSQPNRVGTEAFF.

The CDR3, as DNA: TGTGCCAGCACCTGGAGGGAGAACGGGGGCAATCAGCCCCAGCATTTT. Protein product: CASTWRENGGNQPQHF. V gene TRBV2 combines with J gene TRBJ1-5; D is unresolved. This CDR3 has 16 residues. From germline, CDR1 is SNHLY and CDR2 FYNNEI. The germline V and J ends were trimmed by 7 bases and 2 bases, with 18 bases remaining between them.

The V call is TRBV2, the J call TRBJ1-1; 7 positions match TRBD1. V shed 6 bases, J shed 1 base, and the junction held 8 bases outside the gene matches. The CDR3 contains 15 residues. Germline CDR1 SNHLY, CDR2 FYNNEI. The CDR3 protein is CASRTPGTENTEAFF. The CDR3 DNA reads as TGTGCCAGCAGGACACCCGGGACAGAGAACACTGAAGCTTTCTTT.

The chain is built from TRBV4-1 and TRBJ2-7; D is ambiguous. The V gene's germline CDR1 is MGHRA and CDR2 YSYEKL. CDR3 length: 15 amino acids. The V end was cut by 3 bases, the J end by 0 bases, with 12 bases between. The CDR3 nucleotides read TGCGCCAGCAGCCACATTCACCCTGGCTCCTACGAGCAGTACTTC. Amino acids: CASSHIHPGSYEQYF.

The V call is TRBV5-1, the J call TRBJ2-5; possibly TRBD1 or TRBD2 for D (5 bases each). The CDR3 contains 14 residues. V dropped 4 bases and J dropped 3 bases, with 13 bases sitting between them. Germline values: CDR1 SGHRS, CDR2 YFSETQ. CDR3 amino acids: CASSPGTAKETQYF. The CDR3 nucleotides are TGCGCCAGCAGCCCTGGGACGGCTAAAGAGACCCAGTACTTC.

The gene calls are TRBV2 and TRBJ2-1; TRBD2 aligns across 10 bases. With 7 bases clipped from V and 5 bases from J, the junction kept 8 bases outside the gene matches. CDR1 SNHLY and CDR2 FYNNEI come from the germline V gene. The CDR3 runs 15 residues. The CDR3 protein is CASITGTSENNEQFF. As DNA, the CDR3 is TGTGCCAGCATCACCGGGACTAGCGAGAACAATGAGCAGTTCTTC.